The sequence of this TCR beta chain was determined in a study of monozygotic twins with cystic fibrosis (TCRdb year 2021). For context, the study as a whole: Barcoded libraries were prepared from 2.5 to 3.5 micrograms of fragmented DNA with approximately 15 PCR cycles. To assess genetic influence on V and J gene usage, the study compared TCR beta repertoires within and across 16 monozygotic twin pairs with cystic fibrosis. Twins were ranked among some 1,000 cohort participants for weight-for-height and FEVPerc (FEV1 disease centile) at the day of blood sampling. The cohort included ten female and six male twin pairs, mostly children and adolescents, aged about 2.0 to 40 years with a median of approximately 8.2 years. Data for three of the twin pairs had been reported earlier in a different context.

TCR beta CDR3 regions were amplified by multiplex PCR using the immunoSEQ immune profiling system, following the manufacturer's instructions. Sequencing was performed on an Illumina NextSeq system. As for the original processing: Sequence data were processed on the immunoSEQ Analyzer platform, and clonality was calculated as the square root of Simpson's index of productive rearrangements. Similarity in V and J usage was measured by Jensen-Shannon distance, and OLGA was used to compute CDR3 generation probabilities. The researchers looked up shared CDR3 sequences in the immuneACCESS database (August 2020) and in VDJdb (December 2020). TCRdb's version of the immuneACCESS table is confined to in-frame rearrangements and falls short of the full clone set. An unresolved V gene accounts for under half of the shortfall where checked; the remainder is of unknown origin. For V, J and clone size, that table is used; D and trimming come from the DNA. The sample yields 39,000 or so clones; 75% to 95% were counted once. The ten largest clones take up less than 0.2% of the sample.

The twin pairs came from the European Cystic Fibrosis Twin and Sibling Study Cohort, a cohort that recruited patients from some 150 CF clinics across 14 European countries. Both zygosity and CFTR genotype were checked in-house, and zygosity was tested with multiplex PCR across nine short tandem repeat loci. Peripheral blood was sampled from each twin, with clinical parameters recorded on the day of blood sampling. Phenol/chloroform extraction was used to isolate genomic DNA from peripheral blood cells, and the DNA was then kept in TE buffer at 4 degrees C. About this clone: Its antigen is not yet known. No base quality values were provided; no much bigger clone lies one nucleotide off.

Here is what the overall study found, with its caveats: Sharing of nucleotide-identical clonotypes was significantly greater within monozygotic CF twin pairs than between unrelated CF individuals (P = 0.000026, Mann-Whitney). The greatest similarity to the co-twin was observed for V gene usage in 13 of 16 pairs and for J usage in 8 of 16 pairs, which suggested genetic constraints. Simpson clonality was found to be generally low (median around 0.0095), suggesting a naive-dominated repertoire, although higher clonality was observed in the most severely affected patients. The cohort was small, and the number of shared CDR3s showed no association with age, concordance or disease severity.

CDR1 is given as SGHAT and CDR2 as FQNNGV, both from the germline V gene. V is reduced by 3 bases and J by 12 bases, leaving a spacing of 18 bases between them. The CDR3 measures 13 amino acids from cysteine to phenylalanine. CDR3 DNA is the only sequence kept; it has 39 bases, read in frame from the first base. Recombination connected TRBV11-2 to TRBJ2-7; the D segment cannot be called with confidence. This TCR was sampled from a boy between 2 and 15 years old with cystic fibrosis. The sequenced sample was blood. The CDR3 protein: CASSLDPQDLRYF. In nucleotide form, the sequence is TGTGCCAGCAGCTTGGATCCTCAGGACCTCCGGTACTTC.